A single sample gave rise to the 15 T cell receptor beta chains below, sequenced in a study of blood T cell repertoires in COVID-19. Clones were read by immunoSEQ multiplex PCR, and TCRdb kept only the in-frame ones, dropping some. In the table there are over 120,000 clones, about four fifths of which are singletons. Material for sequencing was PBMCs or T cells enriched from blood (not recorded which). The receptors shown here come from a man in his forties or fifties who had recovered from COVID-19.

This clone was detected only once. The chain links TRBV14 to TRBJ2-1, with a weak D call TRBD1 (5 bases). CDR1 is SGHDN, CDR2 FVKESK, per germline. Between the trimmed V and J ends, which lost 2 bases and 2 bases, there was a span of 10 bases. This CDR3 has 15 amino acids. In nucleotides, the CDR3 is TGTGCCAGCAGCCAACGGTTGGGGCCCTACAATGAGCAGTTCTTC. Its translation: CASSQRLGPYNEQFF.

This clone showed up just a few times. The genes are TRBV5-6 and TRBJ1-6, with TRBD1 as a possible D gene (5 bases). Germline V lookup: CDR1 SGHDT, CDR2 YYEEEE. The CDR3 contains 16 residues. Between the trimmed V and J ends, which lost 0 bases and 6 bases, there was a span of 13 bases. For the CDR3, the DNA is TGTGCCAGCAGCTTGGCGGAGGGGACGTCTAATTCACCCCTCCACTTT. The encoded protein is CASSLAEGTSNSPLHF.

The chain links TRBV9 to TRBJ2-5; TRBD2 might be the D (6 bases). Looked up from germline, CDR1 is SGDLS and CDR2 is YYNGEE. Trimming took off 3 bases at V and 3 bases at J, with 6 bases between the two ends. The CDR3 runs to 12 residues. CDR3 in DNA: TGTGCCAGCAGCGGGAGGGAAGAGACCCAGTACTTC. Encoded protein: CASSGREETQYF.

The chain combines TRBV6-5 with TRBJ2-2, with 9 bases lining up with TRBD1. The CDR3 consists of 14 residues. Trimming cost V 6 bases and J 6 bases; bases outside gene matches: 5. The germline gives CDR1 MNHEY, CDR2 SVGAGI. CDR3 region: CASRDTGGSGELFF. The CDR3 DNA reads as TGTGCCAGCAGAGACACAGGGGGCTCCGGGGAGCTGTTTTTT.

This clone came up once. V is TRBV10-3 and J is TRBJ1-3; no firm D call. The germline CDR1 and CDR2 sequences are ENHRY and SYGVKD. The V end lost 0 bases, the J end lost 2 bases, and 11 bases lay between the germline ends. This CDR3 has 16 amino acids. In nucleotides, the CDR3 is TGTGCCATCAGTGAGTCGATAATGAGGACTGGAAACACCATATATTTT. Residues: CAISESIMRTGNTIYF.

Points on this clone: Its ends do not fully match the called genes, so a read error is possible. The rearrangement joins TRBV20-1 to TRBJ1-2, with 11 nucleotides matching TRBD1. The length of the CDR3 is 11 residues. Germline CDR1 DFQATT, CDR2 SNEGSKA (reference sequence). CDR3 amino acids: CSANGQGARSF. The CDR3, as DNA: TGCAGTGCTAATGGACAGGGGGCGCGAAGCTTC.

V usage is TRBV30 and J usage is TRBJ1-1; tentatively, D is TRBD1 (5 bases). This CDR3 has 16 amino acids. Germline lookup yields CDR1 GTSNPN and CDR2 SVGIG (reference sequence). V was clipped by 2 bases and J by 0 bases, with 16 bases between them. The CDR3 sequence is CAWSRGRGIMNTEAFF. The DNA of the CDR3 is TGTGCCTGGAGTCGAGGAAGGGGTATAATGAACACTGAAGCTTTCTTT.

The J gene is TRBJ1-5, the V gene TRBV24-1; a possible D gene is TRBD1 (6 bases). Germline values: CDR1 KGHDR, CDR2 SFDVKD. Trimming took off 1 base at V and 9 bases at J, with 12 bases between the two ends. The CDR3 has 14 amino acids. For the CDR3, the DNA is TGTGCCACCAGTGATTTAGGGGCGGGGGCGCCCCAGCATTTT. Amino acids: CATSDLGAGAPQHF.

The CDR3 sequence: CASSNRDRSIYEQYF. The CDR3 DNA follows: TGTGCCAGCAGCAACCGGGACAGGAGTATCTACGAGCAGTACTTC. The rearrangement uses TRBV21-1 and TRBJ2-7; the DNA was not compared with TRBD1, the D call given in the table. TRBV21-1 is shown as a pseudogene. This CDR3 region has 15 residues.

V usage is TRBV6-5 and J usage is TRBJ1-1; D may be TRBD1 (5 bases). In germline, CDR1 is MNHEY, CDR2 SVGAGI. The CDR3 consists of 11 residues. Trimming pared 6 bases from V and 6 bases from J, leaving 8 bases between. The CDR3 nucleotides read TGTGCCAGCAGCACCAGGGCTGAAGCTTTCTTT. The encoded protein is CASSTRAEAFF.

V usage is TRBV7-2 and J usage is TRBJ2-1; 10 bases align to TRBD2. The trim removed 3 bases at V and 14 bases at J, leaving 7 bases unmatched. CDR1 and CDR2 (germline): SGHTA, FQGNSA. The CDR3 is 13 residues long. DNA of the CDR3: TGTGCCAGCAGCTTGTATCTAGCGGGGGAGGAGTTCTTC. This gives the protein CASSLYLAGEEFF.

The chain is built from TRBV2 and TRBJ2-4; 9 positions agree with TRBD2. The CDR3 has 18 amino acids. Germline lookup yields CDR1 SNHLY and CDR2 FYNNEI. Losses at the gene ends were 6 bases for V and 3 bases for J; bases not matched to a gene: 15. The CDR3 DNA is TGTGCCAGCAGCTCGGGGACTAGCTCTCGTGGGGACAAAAACATTCAGTACTTC. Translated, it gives CASSSGTSSRGDKNIQYF.

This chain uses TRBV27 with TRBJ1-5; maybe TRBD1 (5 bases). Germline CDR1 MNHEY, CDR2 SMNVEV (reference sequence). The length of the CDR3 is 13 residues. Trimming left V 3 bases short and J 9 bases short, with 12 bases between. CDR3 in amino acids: CASSFGGAWPQHF. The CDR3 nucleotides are TGTGCCAGCAGTTTTGGAGGGGCTTGGCCCCAGCATTTT.

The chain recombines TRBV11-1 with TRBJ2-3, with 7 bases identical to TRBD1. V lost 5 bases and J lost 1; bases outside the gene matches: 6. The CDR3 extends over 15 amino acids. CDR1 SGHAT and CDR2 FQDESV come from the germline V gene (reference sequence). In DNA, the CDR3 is TGTGCCAGCAGCCATGGACAGGACCGCACAGATACGCAGTATTTT. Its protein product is CASSHGQDRTDTQYF.

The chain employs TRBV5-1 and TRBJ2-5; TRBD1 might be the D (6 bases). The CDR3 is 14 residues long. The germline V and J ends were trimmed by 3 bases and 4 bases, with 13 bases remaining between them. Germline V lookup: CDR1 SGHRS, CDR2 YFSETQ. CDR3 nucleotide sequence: TGCGCCAGCAGCTACGGACAGTTTAGAGAGACCCAGTACTTC. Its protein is CASSYGQFRETQYF.